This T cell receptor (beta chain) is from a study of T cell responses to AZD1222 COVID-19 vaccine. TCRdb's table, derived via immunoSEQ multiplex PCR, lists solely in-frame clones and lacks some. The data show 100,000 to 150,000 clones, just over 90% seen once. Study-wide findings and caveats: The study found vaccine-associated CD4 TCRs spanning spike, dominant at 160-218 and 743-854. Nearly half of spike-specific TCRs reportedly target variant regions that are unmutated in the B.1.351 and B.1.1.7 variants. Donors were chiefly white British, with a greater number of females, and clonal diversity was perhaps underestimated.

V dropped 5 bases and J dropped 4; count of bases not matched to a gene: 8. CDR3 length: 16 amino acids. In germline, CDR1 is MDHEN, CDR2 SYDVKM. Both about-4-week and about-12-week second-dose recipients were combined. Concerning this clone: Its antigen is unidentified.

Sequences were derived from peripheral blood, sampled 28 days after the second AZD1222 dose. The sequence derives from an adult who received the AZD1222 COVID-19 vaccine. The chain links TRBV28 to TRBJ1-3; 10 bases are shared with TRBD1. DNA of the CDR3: TGTGCCAGCAGTACCCCGGGACAGGGGACCGGAAACACCATATATTTT. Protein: CASSTPGQGTGNTIYF.